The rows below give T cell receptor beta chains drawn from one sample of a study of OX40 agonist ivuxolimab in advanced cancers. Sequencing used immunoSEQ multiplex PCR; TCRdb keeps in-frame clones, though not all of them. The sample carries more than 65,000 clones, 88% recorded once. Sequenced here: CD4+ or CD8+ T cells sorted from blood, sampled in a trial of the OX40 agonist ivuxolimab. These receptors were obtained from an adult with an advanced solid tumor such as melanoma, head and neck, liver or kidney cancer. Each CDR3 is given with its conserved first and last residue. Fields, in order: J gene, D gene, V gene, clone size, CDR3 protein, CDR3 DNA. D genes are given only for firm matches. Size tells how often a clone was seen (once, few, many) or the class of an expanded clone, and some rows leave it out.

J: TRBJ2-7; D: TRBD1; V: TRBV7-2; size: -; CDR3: CASSIRQGASYEQYF; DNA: TGTGCCAGCAGCATTCGACAGGGGGCTTCCTACGAGCAGTACTTC
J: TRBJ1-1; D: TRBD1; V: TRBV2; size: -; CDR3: CASSRTGEGAFF; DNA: TGTGCCAGCAGTCGGACAGGGGAGGGAGCTTTCTTT
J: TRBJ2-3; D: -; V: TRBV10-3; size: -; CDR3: CAISYGRTDTQYF; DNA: TGTGCCATCAGCTACGGACGCACAGATACGCAGTATTTT
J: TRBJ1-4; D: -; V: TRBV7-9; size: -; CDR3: CASSPDYRTTNEKLFF; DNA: TGTGCCAGCAGCCCAGACTACAGGACAACTAATGAAAAACTGTTTTTT
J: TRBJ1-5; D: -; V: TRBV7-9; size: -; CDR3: CASSLNRRPQHF; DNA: TGTGCCAGCAGCTTAAACCGACGGCCCCAGCATTTT
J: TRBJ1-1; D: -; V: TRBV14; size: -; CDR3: CASSQDYPAINTEAFF; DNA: TGTGCCAGCAGCCAAGATTATCCAGCAATTAACACTGAAGCTTTCTTT
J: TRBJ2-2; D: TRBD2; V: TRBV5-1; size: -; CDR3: CASSPYSGANTGELFF; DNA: TGCGCCAGCAGCCCGTATAGCGGGGCGAACACCGGGGAGCTGTTTTTT
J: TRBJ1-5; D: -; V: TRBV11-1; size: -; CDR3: CASSLGTRSNQPQHF; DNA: TGTGCCAGCAGCTTAGGGACACGTAGCAATCAGCCCCAGCATTTT
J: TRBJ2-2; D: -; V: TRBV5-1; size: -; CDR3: CASSLGAASNTGELFF; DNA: TGCGCCAGCAGCTTGGGGGCAGCATCGAACACCGGGGAGCTGTTTTTT
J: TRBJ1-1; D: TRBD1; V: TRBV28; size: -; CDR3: CASNWGTGSTEAFF; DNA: TGTGCCAGCAACTGGGGGACAGGGAGCACTGAAGCTTTCTTT
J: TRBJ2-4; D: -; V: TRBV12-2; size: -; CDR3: CASRYRGAAGAAIDKNIQYF; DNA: TGTGCAAGTCGCTACAGAGGGGCAGCGGGGGCGGCCATTGACAAAAACATTCAGTACTTC
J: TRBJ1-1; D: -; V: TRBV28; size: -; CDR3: CASNRNTEAFF; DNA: TGTGCCAGCAACAGGAACACTGAAGCTTTCTTT
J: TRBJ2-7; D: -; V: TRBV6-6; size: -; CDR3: CASSLGVSGEQYF; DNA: TGTGCCAGCAGTTTAGGGGTTTCGGGCGAGCAGTACTTC
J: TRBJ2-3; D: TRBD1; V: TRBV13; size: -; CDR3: CASSLGPGQGLPDTQYF; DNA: TGTGCCAGCAGCTTAGGGCCGGGACAGGGGCTACCAGATACGCAGTATTTT
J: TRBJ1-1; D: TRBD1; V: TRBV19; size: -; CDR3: CASRGTGEGNTEAFF; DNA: TGTGCCAGTAGGGGGACAGGGGAGGGGAACACTGAAGCTTTCTTT
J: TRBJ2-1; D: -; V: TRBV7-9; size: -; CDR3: CASSLGESSYNEQFF; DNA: TGTGCCAGCAGCCTGGGCGAAAGCTCCTACAATGAGCAGTTCTTC
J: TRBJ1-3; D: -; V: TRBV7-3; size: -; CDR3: CASSLLPGPGNTIYF; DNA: TGTGCCAGCAGCCTCCTCCCGGGCCCTGGAAACACCATATATTTT
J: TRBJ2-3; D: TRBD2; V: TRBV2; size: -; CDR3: CASGGGTSTDTQYF; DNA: TGTGCCAGCGGGGGGGGTACTAGCACAGATACGCAGTATTTT
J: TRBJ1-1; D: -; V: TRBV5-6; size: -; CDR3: CASSLPPGTNTEAFF; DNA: TGTGCCAGCAGCTTGCCACCGGGGACGAACACTGAAGCTTTCTTT
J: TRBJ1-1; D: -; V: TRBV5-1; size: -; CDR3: CASSLEGGTMNTEAFF; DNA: TGCGCCAGCAGCTTGGAGGGAGGGACCATGAACACTGAAGCTTTCTTT
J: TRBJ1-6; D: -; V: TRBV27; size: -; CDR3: CASRGLGAGSPLHF; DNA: TGTGCCAGCAGGGGGCTGGGAGCGGGGTCACCCCTCCACTTT
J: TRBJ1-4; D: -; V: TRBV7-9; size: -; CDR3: CASSLPRGNEKLFF; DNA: TGTGCCAGCAGCCTCCCCAGGGGCAATGAAAAACTGTTTTTT
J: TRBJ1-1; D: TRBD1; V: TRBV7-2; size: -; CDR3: CASSWGQVTEAFF; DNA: TGTGCCAGCAGCTGGGGACAGGTAACTGAAGCTTTCTTT
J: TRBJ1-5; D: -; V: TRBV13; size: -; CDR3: CASSFGRLNQPQHF; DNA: TGTGCCAGCAGCTTCGGACGCCTGAATCAGCCCCAGCATTTT
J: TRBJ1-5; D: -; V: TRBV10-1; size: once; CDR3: CASRFAGARNQPQHF; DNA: TGCGCCAGCAGGTTCGCGGGGGCTCGCAATCAGCCCCAGCATTTT
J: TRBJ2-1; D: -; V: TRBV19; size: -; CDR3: CASSINRAVNNEQFF; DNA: TGTGCCAGTAGTATAAATAGGGCAGTGAACAATGAGCAGTTCTTC
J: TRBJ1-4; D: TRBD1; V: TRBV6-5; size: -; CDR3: CASSYFGTGDEKLFF; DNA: TGTGCCAGCAGTTACTTCGGGACAGGGGATGAAAAACTGTTTTTT
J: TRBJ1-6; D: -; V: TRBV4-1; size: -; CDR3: CASSQGGFNSPLHF; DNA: TGCGCCAGCAGCCAAGGCGGCTTTAATTCACCCCTCCACTTT
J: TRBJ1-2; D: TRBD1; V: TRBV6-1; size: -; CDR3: CASSEGTGQYYGYTF; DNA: TGTGCCAGCAGTGAAGGGACAGGACAGTACTATGGCTACACCTTC
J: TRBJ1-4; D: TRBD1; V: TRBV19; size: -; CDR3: CASSTLTGSNEKLFF; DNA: TGTGCCAGTAGTACTTTGACAGGGTCAAATGAAAAACTGTTTTTT
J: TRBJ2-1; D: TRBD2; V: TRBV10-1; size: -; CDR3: CASSDLSGGHYNEQFF; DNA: TGCGCCAGCAGTGATTTAAGCGGGGGGCACTACAATGAGCAGTTCTTC
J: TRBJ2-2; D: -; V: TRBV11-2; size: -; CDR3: CASSFTGNTGELFF; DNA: TGTGCCAGCAGCTTTACAGGGAACACCGGGGAGCTGTTTTTT
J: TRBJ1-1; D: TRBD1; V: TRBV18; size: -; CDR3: CASSLQGAGTEAFF; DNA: TGTGCCAGCTCACTACAGGGGGCAGGGACTGAAGCTTTCTTT
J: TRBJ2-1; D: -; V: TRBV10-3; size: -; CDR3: CAISGLPSEQFF; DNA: TGTGCCATCAGCGGACTTCCCTCGGAGCAGTTCTTC
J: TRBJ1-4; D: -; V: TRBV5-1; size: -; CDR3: CASTSTGGGEKLFF; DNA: TGCGCCAGCACCAGTACGGGAGGGGGGGAAAAACTGTTTTTT
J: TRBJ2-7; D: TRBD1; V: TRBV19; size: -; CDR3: CASSSPGQRSYEQYF; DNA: TGTGCCAGTAGTTCCCCGGGACAGCGCTCCTACGAGCAGTACTTC
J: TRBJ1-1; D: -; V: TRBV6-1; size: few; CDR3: CASSLTVMNTEAFF; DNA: TGTGCCAGCAGTTTAACAGTCATGAACACTGAAGCTTTCTTT
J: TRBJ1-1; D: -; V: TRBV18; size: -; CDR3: CASSQQGQNTEAFF; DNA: TGTGCCAGCTCCCAACAGGGCCAGAACACTGAAGCTTTCTTT
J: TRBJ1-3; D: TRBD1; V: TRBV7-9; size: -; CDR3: CASRNDRAISSGNTIYF; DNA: TGTGCCAGCAGAAACGACAGGGCCATTAGCTCTGGAAACACCATATATTTT
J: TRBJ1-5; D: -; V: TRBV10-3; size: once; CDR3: CAIREGNQPQHF; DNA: TGTGCCATCAGGGAGGGAAATCAGCCCCAGCATTTT
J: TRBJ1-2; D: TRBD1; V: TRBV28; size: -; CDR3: CASVTGTGAYGYTF; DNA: TGTGCCAGCGTGACCGGGACAGGAGCCTATGGCTACACCTTC
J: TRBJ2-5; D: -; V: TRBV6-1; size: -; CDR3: CASSSDPAKTQYF; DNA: TGTGCCAGCAGTTCGGACCCGGCGAAGACCCAGTACTTC
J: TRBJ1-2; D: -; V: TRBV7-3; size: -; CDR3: CASSPDRNYGYTF; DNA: TGTGCCAGCAGTCCCGACAGAAACTATGGCTACACCTTC
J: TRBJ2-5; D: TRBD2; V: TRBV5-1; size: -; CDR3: CASSLVSSGEETQYF; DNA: TGCGCCAGCAGCTTGGTTTCTAGCGGCGAAGAGACCCAGTACTTC
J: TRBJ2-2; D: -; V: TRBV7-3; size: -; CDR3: CASSLGVGTGELFF; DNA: TGTGCCAGCAGCTTAGGAGTAGGCACCGGGGAGCTGTTTTTT
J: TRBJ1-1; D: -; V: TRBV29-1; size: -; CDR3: CSVSRAGTEAFF; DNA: TGCAGCGTCTCCAGGGCCGGCACTGAAGCTTTCTTT
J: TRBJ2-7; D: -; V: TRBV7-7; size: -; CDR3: CASSLSPGNEQYF; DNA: TGTGCTAGCAGCTTGTCGCCGGGGAACGAGCAGTACTTC
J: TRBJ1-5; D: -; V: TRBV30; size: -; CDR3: CAWSDAGQFNQPQHF; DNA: TGTGCCTGGAGCGACGCCGGACAGTTCAATCAGCCCCAGCATTTT
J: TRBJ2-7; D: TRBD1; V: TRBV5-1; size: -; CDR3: CASSLSLGTGAYEQYF; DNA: TGCGCCAGCAGCTTGAGCCTAGGGACAGGCGCCTACGAGCAGTACTTC
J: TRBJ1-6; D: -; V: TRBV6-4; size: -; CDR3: CASSDGPNSPLHF; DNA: TGTGCCAGCAGTGACGGACCAAATTCACCCCTCCACTTT
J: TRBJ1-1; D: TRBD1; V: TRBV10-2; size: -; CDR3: CASRQAQGGTEAFF; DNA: TGCGCCAGCAGGCAGGCCCAGGGGGGCACTGAAGCTTTCTTT
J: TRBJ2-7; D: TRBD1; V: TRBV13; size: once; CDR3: CASSFDRGTYEQYF; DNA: TGTGCCAGCAGCTTTGACAGGGGAACCTACGAGCAGTACTTC
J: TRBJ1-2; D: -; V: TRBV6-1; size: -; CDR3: CASSEKVVSVYTF; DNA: TGTGCCAGCAGTGAAAAGGTGGTTAGTGTCTACACCTTC
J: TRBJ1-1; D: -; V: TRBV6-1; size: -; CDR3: CASRPTVINTEAFF; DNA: TGTGCCAGCAGGCCGACAGTCATCAACACTGAAGCTTTCTTT
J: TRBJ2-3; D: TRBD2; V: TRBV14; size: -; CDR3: CATGLAGKGDTQYF; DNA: TGTGCCACCGGACTAGCGGGGAAGGGGGATACGCAGTATTTT
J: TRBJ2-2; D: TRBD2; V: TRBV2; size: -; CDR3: CASSELAENTGELFF; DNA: TGTGCCAGCAGTGAGCTAGCGGAGAACACCGGGGAGCTGTTTTTT
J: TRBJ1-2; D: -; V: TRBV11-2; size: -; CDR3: CASSPRGGNYGYTF; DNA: TGTGCCAGCAGCCCGCGAGGGGGGAACTATGGCTACACCTTC
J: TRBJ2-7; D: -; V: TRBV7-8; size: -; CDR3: CASSSQGYEQYF; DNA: TGTGCCAGCAGCTCGCAGGGTTACGAGCAGTACTTC